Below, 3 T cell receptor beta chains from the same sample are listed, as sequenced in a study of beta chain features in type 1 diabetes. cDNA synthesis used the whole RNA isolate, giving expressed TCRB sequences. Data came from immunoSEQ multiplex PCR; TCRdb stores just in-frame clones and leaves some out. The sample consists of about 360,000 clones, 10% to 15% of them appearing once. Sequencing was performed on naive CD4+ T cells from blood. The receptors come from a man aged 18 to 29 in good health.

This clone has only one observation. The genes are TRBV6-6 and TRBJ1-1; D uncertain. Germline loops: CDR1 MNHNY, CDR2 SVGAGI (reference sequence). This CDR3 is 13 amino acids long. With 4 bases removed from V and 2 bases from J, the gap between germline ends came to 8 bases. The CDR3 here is CASSSRINTEAFF. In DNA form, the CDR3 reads TGTGCCAGCAGTTCCAGAATAAACACTGAAGCTTTCTTT.

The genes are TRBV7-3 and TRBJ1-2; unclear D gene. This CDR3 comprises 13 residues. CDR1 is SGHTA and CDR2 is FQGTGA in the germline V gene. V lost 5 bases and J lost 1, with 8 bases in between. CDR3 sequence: CASSPGRNYGYTF. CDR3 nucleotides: TGTGCCAGCAGCCCCGGTCGTAACTATGGCTACACCTTC.

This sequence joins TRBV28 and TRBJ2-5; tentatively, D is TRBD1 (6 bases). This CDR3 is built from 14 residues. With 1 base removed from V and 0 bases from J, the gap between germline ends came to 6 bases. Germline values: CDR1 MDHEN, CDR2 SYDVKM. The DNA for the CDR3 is TGTGCCAGCAGTTTATACAGGGACCAAGAGACCCAGTACTTC. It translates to CASSLYRDQETQYF.